These 4 T cell receptor beta chains originate from one sample sequenced in a study of response to subunit inactivated influenza vaccine. MiXCR, run by TCRdb on the RT-PCR reads, gives a single entry per CDR3 protein. This sample yields about 620,000 distinct CDR3 sequences, of which over 9.5% are seen a single time; roughly 10% belongs to the top ten. Sequenced here: PBMCs from blood, sampled on the day of vaccination. These TCRs come from a man aged 45-65 years who received an inactivated influenza vaccine.

This clonotype came up a few times. The chain employs TRBV12-3 or TRBV12-4 and TRBJ2-1; D perhaps matches TRBD1 (5 bases). V was clipped by 5 bases and J by 8 bases, with 25 bases between them. The CDR3 is 17 residues long. The CDR3 sequence is CASSPRGARFAKDEQFF. The CDR3 region has the DNA TGTGCCAGCAGTCCCCGTGGGGCGCGGTTCGCCAAGGATGAGCAGTTCTTC.

There are a few counts of this clonotype. V gene TRBV6-5 combines with J gene TRBJ2-2, with D hard to call. From germline, CDR1 is MNHEY and CDR2 SVGAGI. The CDR3 contains 13 residues. The ends were cut back, 4 bases at V and 3 bases at J, with 6 bases in the middle. The chain's CDR3 is CASSSVYTGELFF. The CDR3 region has the DNA TGTGCCAGCAGTTCAGTCTACACCGGGGAGCTGTTTTTT.

The chain links TRBV7-9 to TRBJ2-1; TRBD2 aligns across 13 bases. Germline values: CDR1 SEHNR, CDR2 FQNEAQ (reference sequence). Losses at the gene ends were 5 bases for V and 10 bases for J; bases not matched to a gene: 5. The CDR3 runs to 14 residues. Written as DNA, the CDR3 is TGTGCCAGCAGCCCGGGACTAGCGGGAAAAGAGCAGTTCTTC. Encoded protein: CASSPGLAGKEQFF.

This clonotype was recorded many times. The CDR3 reads CSARDDGLSTDTQYF. The CDR3 region has the DNA TGCAGTGCTAGAGATGACGGGCTTAGCACAGATACGCAGTATTTT. This chain joins TRBV20-1 and TRBJ2-3; D remains unclear. The ends were cut back, 0 bases at V and 0 bases at J, with 10 bases in the middle. Germline V gene data show CDR1 as DFQATT and CDR2 as SNEGSKA (reference sequence). This CDR3 region has 15 residues.